The following is a TCR delta chain sequence with its context. What it binds is unknown. The sorted cells were CD3+ Vdelta1+ Vdelta2- thymocytes from alphabeta-depleted thymus. Between about 98% and 99.6% of sorted thymocytes were Vdelta1+. This record comes from a study of Vδ1+ human thymocytes. Study-wide findings and caveats: Bulk data may be misread because of unexpected Vdelta2 sequences. Thymic TRG and TRD repertoires appeared highly polyclonal, with Gaussian CDR3 length distributions. Unlike peripheral blood Vdelta1+ controls, thymic delta-chain sequences included about 20% Vdelta2 and few Vdelta3.

RNA was extracted from the cells and then reverse transcribed. The CDR3 regions were amplified by multiplex PCR from V-gene primers to a constant-region primer. With CATT, TCRdb re-called clones from the multiplex PCR reads. The sample carries some 55,000 delta-chain clones, approximately 15% recorded once. V lost 2 bases and J lost 2, with 33 bases in between. Germline CDR1 reads TSWWSYY; CDR2 reads QGS. This CDR3 comprises 22 residues. This clonotype originated in a boy under two years old who had congenital heart surgery. This chain connects TRDV1 to TRDJ1; D could derive from TRDD2 or TRDD3 (7 bases each). Sequenced sample: Vdelta1+ gamma-delta thymocytes from the thymus. This sample's subset: FACS-sorted CD3+ TCRalphabeta- TCRVdelta1+ TCRVdelta2- thymocytes. CDR3 nucleotides: TGTGCTCTTGGGGAAGCCTTCCTCTGTACTGGGGAAAAGAGGTTGGAGACCGATAAACTCATCTTT. This encodes CALGEAFLCTGEKRLETDKLIF.